The source of this TCR beta chain is a study of cytomegalovirus exposure and HLA in healthy donors (dated by TCRdb to about 2017). For context, the study as a whole: An earlier analysis of roughly 570 of the donors reported roughly 300 Gb of sequence data and approximately 120 million unique TCR beta sequences obtained from roughly 170 million T cells. High-throughput TCR immunosequencing, statistical association of individual TCRs with disease status, and machine learning were combined to predict cytomegalovirus infection status. Of the 350 to 400 genotyped donors, about 80% fell in the genetic ancestry cluster associated with self-reported Caucasian donors. HLA typing included class I and class II loci at four-digit resolution. Around 330 gigabases of sequencing data and around 90 million unique TCR sequences made up an early release that covered 500 to 650 HLA-typed donors. Donor age, sex, ethnicity and CMV serostatus were collected together with the repertoire data. Four or five DR-DQ haplotypes were handled as single units for association and clustering, since linkage in the cohort was strong. Every repertoire in the discovery cohort had been generated on one and the same sequencing platform. The study aimed to test whether cataloging public T cell receptors could reveal signatures of past pathogen exposure. The number of donors typed differed by locus, with 629-630 for A, B, C, DRB1 and DQB1, roughly 550 for DQA1, over 600 for DPA1, and roughly 450 for DPB1. Using immunosequencing, the study profiled T cell repertoires from 500 to 800 subjects and related those repertoires to cytomegalovirus serostatus. An earlier analysis of fewer than 750 of the donors used high-throughput TCR beta sequencing to judge whether each TCR beta V gene segment behaved as functional or pseudogenic. A later genetic analysis took genome-wide SNP genotypes for about 55% of the 666 donors and used that subset as a discovery cohort. Besides the first cohort of roughly 640 subjects, a separate validation cohort made up of 95 to 150 different subjects was used. On average, around 240,000 unique TCR beta nucleotide sequences were sequenced per donor among a few hundred genotyped donors of the cohort, with roughly 18% of those sequences being non-productive. Rather than using new phenotypic data, the later analysis identified candidate immune exposures from TCR beta sequences and from how often those sequences occurred across donors. In a later analysis, previously published TCR beta repertoires from fewer than 750 donors were re-analyzed and high-resolution HLA genotyping was added so that TCR occurrence patterns could be studied.

Paper-wide results and their limitations: In a later analysis, TCR association rates were found to vary across HLA loci, with the most associated TCRs seen for DRB1 alleles and the fewest for HLA-C alleles. When HLA alleles, especially DR and DQ, strongly co-occurred, attributing TCR associations to individual alleles was difficult. According to a later genetic analysis, donors in an Asian-associated ancestry cluster had fewer N-insertions in productive TCRs than the approximately 650-donor mean. Several of the top co-occurrence clusters appeared to be linked to parvovirus B19, influenza, CMV and Epstein-Barr virus, according to a later analysis. The classifier was reported to diagnose cytomegalovirus status with high specificity and sensitivity in both the original and validation cohorts. In a later analysis, HLA-associated TCR beta chains were found to be more clonally expanded and to have lower generation probabilities than equally common non-associated chains. For the cohort, immune exposure information was limited to CMV serostatus. The authors suggested that the approach could potentially be generalized to other disease states and immunological phenotypes. In a later genetic analysis, a missense DCLRE1C variant was associated with V-gene and J-gene trimming of TCR beta chains, and the association was replicated in an independent cohort. The study listed 150 to 200 TCR beta chains as associated with cytomegalovirus. This cohort had only TCR beta chains sequenced, and the lack of alpha or paired-chain data limited which features could be detected. Correlated functional status among segregating V segments might reflect linkage disequilibrium, but an unknown experimental factor could not be ruled out. Approximately 18 rarely observed V segments, including chromosome 9 orphons, were excluded from the earlier analysis of about 500 of the donors because counts were too low. An earlier analysis of some 590 of the donors showed that most TCR beta V segments appeared in productive rearrangements either about 87% or about 30% of the time, which broadly matched IMGT annotations. A cluster of highly shared sequence variants was judged likely to represent a technical artifact of the sequencing pipeline. Most CMV-associated TCR beta chains appeared to be HLA-restricted in a later analysis, and the HLA associations seemed to be driven largely by CMV exposure. Sequencing depth was assumed to be roughly uniform across donors in the presence/absence analyses, though that assumption may not hold. Because the 87-base-pair reads could not distinguish some IMGT-functional V segments, including TRBV6-2 and TRBV6-3, those segments were excluded. Across donors, most TCR sequences were observed very rarely, whereas some public TCRs were present in many individuals. A further reported finding was that TCR beta sequences accurately predicted the HLA-A and HLA-B alleles for most subjects in the first cohort. In vitro tests confirmed that a few of the cytomegalovirus-associated TCR beta chains recognize cytomegalovirus antigens. Because some donors lacked HLA typing at each locus, the association tests relied only on the typed subset. At a false discovery rate of 0.05, a later analysis linked approximately 18,000 TCR beta sequences to specific HLA alleles.

The cohort comprised 710 or so healthy bone marrow donors. At the time of sampling, every cohort member was nominally healthy, though immune exposures that went unrecorded were likely present. The donor tested CMV seronegative, placing the donor among the 352 seronegative members of the cohort. Every donor gave a peripheral blood sample, and the peripheral blood mononuclear cells from that sample were used for TCR beta sequencing. Genomic DNA was extracted from the blood cell samples with the Qiagen DNeasy Blood Extraction Kit. The CDR3 has 13 amino acids, counting the end cysteine and phenylalanine. Only the CDR3 DNA is retained, 39 bases long and in frame from the first base. The germline V gene specifies MDHEN as CDR1 and SYDVKM as CDR2. The germline ends are 8 bases apart after V is trimmed by 3 bases and J by 3 bases. This clone occurred a few times. No antigen is known for it. No base-level quality is on record; no much larger clone is a single base apart.

Library preparation used the immunoSEQ multiplex PCR assay. A mixture of 60 forward primers for TCR Vbeta segments and 13 reverse primers for TCR Jbeta segments was used in the multiplex PCR. Amplification of the CDR3 region of rearranged TCR beta genes was performed with a multiplex PCR assay on genomic DNA. Amplified TCR beta libraries were sequenced as 87-base-pair reads on the Illumina HiSeq System. In the paper's pipeline: A later analysis tallied 70 million to 100 million unique TCR beta chains across the 640 or so repertoires, and about 10 million of those chains were shared by two or more donors. A nearest-neighbor algorithm error-corrected the raw reads and collapsed the reads into unique sequences, merging closely related sequences to remove PCR and sequencing errors. CDR3 sequences were aligned to IMGT reference sequences to assign V, D and J gene segments. Each retained sequence needed at least a six-nucleotide match to both a V gene segment and a J gene segment. A rearrangement counted as productive if the CDR3 had no stop codons and remained in frame with V and J, and every other rearrangement counted as non-productive. Following IMGT convention, CDR3 was defined as the stretch from the second conserved V-encoded cysteine up to the conserved J-encoded phenylalanine. The earlier analysis of about 500 of the donors excluded sequences that lacked an unambiguous match to a single V gene segment. In an earlier analysis of about 590 of the donors, a V segment was called functional when productive rearrangements were above 56.7%, and segregating when the standard deviation between donors exceeded 5%. A statistical classification framework was built for diagnosing cytomegalovirus status from the catalog of TCR beta chain sequences. In a later analysis, V and J genes were assigned by comparing TCR nucleotide sequences against IMGT/GENE-DB human TR gene sequences. A later analysis assigned CDR3 sequences and most-parsimonious VDJ recombination scenarios with the TCRdist pipeline. In a later analysis, each TCR beta chain was defined by its CDR3 amino acid sequence together with its V-gene family, and reads lacking a unique V-gene family were excluded. As a way to deal with suspected cross-contamination and a sequencing artifact, a later analysis dropped 500 to 700 nucleotide sequences that were highly shared and had low generation probability. For each public chain, a later analysis derived a clonal expansion index from normalized ranks of inferred template counts within each repertoire. Generation probabilities in a later analysis came from a VDJ recombination model fitted to out-of-frame rearrangements, and those results were checked against IGoR. Hypergeometric tests were used in a later analysis to score TCR-TCR, TCR-HLA and TCR-CMV co-occurrence, with a repertoire-size bias correction applied to the TCR pairs. In a later analysis, false discovery rates were estimated by permuting HLA or CMV assignments 20 times. In a later analysis, co-occurring TCRs were grouped with DBSCAN, and TCRdist sequence similarity was added when clustering was performed within HLA-allele-positive subsets. Co-occurrence clustering excluded repertoires with fewer than 30,000 or more than 120,000 public chains, plus five with anomalous nucleotide sharing. TCRdb holds this immuneACCESS table with in-frame rearrangements only. Some clones are missing; in checked studies, unresolved V genes explain under half, and the rest has no known cause. The V and J calls and clone size are taken from that table; D and trimming were inferred from the DNA. The sample contains some 110,000 clones, 75% of them found a single time. The ten top clones hold 2.5% of the sample.

The sequenced sample consisted of PBMCs. This TCR came from a man aged 40-49 years in good health and CMV-seronegative. Recombination linked TRBV28 to TRBJ1-2; the D segment could be TRBD1, given 5 matching bases. The DNA is TGTGCCAGCAGTTTTTTGGGGCACTATGGCTACACCTTC. It codes for CASSFLGHYGYTF.